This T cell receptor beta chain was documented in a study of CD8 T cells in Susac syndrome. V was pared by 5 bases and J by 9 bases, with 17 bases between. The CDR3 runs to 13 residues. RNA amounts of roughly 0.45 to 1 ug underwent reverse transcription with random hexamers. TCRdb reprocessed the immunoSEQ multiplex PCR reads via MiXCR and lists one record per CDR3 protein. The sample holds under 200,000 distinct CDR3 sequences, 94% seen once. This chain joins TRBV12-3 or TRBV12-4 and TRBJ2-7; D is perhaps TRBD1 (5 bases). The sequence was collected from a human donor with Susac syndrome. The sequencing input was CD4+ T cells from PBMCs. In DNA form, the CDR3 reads TGTGCCAGCAGTCCCCTAACAGGTTCTCGGCAGTACTTC. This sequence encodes CASSPLTGSRQYF.